A selection of T cell receptor beta chains follows, all from one sample in a study of blood T cell repertoires in COVID-19. Generated by immunoSEQ multiplex PCR, the TCRdb table keeps only in-frame clones and is missing some. The sample contains nearly 45,000 clones, 70% to 85% of which appear only once. Sequences were obtained from peripheral blood. These TCRs come from a woman older than 75 with acute or convalescent COVID-19. The CDR3 runs from the conserved cysteine through the conserved F or W. A D gene is named only where the DNA matches it firmly. Size values are once, few and many counts, or a class for expanded clones, and some rows have none.

v_call	j_call	clone_size	d_call	cdr3_nt	cdr3_aa
TRBV15	TRBJ1-5	NA	NA	TGTGCCACCAGTACCGGGACACTTAGCAATCAGCCCCAGCATTTT	CATSTGTLSNQPQHF
TRBV30	TRBJ1-6	NA	TRBD1	TGTGCCTGGAGCCTGTCGGGACAGGGTAATTCACCCCTCCACTTT	CAWSLSGQGNSPLHF
TRBV5-4	TRBJ2-1	NA	NA	TGTGCCAGCAGCTCGGGACACTCGAGCTCCTACAATGAGCAGTTCTTC	CASSSGHSSSYNEQFF
TRBV11-2	TRBJ2-1	NA	NA	TGTGCCAGCAGCTCCCCACTCTCGCGGGGGTTCTTC	CASSSPLSRGFF
TRBV5-1	TRBJ2-1	NA	TRBD2	TGCGCCAGCAGCTTGTCAGCGGGAAGCCTTTGGGATGAGCAGTTCTTC	CASSLSAGSLWDEQFF
TRBV19	TRBJ2-3	NA	NA	TGTGCCAGTAGTGAGGGGACAACTAGCACAGATACGCAGTATTTT	CASSEGTTSTDTQYF
TRBV11-2	TRBJ1-5	NA	NA	TGTGCCAGCGGGGCCAATCAGCCCCAGCATTTT	CASGANQPQHF
TRBV10-2	TRBJ2-2	NA	TRBD2	TGCGCCAGCAGACTAGCGGGAGGGTCGAACACCGGGGAGCTGTTTTTT	CASRLAGGSNTGELFF
TRBV5-4	TRBJ2-7	few	NA	TGTGCCAGCAGCCCTCCTAACTCCTACGAGCAGTACTTC	CASSPPNSYEQYF
TRBV16	TRBJ1-2	NA	TRBD1	TGTGCCAGCAGCCCTAGACAGGGGGCGTACTATGGCTACACCTTC	CASSPRQGAYYGYTF
TRBV27	TRBJ2-2	NA	NA	TGTGCCAGCAGTGGAGAGTGGCCAGAGGGCACCGGGGAGCTGTTTTTT	CASSGEWPEGTGELFF
TRBV30	TRBJ1-2	NA	NA	TGTGCCTGGAGTGTACGGGGGGCGGCCTATGGCTACACCTTC	CAWSVRGAAYGYTF
TRBV28	TRBJ1-1	once	NA	TGTGCCAGCAGTTTCCCAGGGGAGCCTGAAGCTTTCTTT	CASSFPGEPEAFF
TRBV6-5	TRBJ2-7	NA	NA	TGTGCCAGCGAGGGGACTTCCTCCTACGAGCAGTACTTC	CASEGTSSYEQYF
TRBV27	TRBJ2-6	NA	NA	TGTGCCAGCAGTTTATCACTCTCTGGGGCCAACGTCCTGACTTTC	CASSLSLSGANVLTF
TRBV6-5	TRBJ1-1	NA	NA	TGTGCCAGCGGGAGGGGGAACACTGAAGCTTTCTTT	CASGRGNTEAFF
TRBV30	TRBJ2-7	NA	NA	TGTGCCTGGATTTTGAACAGCTACGAGCAGTACTTC	CAWILNSYEQYF
TRBV21-1	TRBJ2-7	NA	NA	TGTGCCAGCAGCAAGTGCCCTAGCGGGAGGTCCTACGAGCAGTACTTC	CASSKCPSGRSYEQYF
TRBV6-5	TRBJ2-7	NA	NA	TGTGCCAGCAGAGACGAGGGGGGGGGATACGAGCAGTACTTC	CASRDEGGGYEQYF
TRBV5-1	TRBJ2-1	NA	NA	TGCGCCAGCAGCTTTCGACTCGAACCCCCAAATGAGCAGTTCTTC	CASSFRLEPPNEQFF
TRBV2	TRBJ2-7	many	NA	TGTGCCAGCTGTGGGGGGGAAGGGGGGGGCTCCTACGAGCAGTACTTC	CASCGGEGGGSYEQYF
TRBV6-5	TRBJ2-7	NA	TRBD2	TGTGCCAGCAGAACGACTAGCGGCTACTACGAGCAGTACTTC	CASRTTSGYYEQYF
TRBV5-1	TRBJ2-1	NA	TRBD1	TGCGCCAGCAGCCCGGACAGGGTTGGCTACAATGAGCAGTTCTTC	CASSPDRVGYNEQFF
TRBV19	TRBJ2-7	NA	TRBD2	TGTGCCAGTTCACATGGCGGGAGGTACTACGAGCAGTACTTC	CASSHGGRYYEQYF
TRBV14	TRBJ2-2	NA	TRBD2	TGTGCCAGCAGCCAGAATAGCGGGTACACCGGGGAGCTGTTTTTT	CASSQNSGYTGELFF
TRBV10-3	TRBJ1-3	NA	TRBD1	TGTGCCATCCTTGAGGACAGGGTAAACACCATATATTTT	CAILEDRVNTIYF
TRBV6-1	TRBJ2-7	NA	TRBD2	TGTGCCAGCAGTGAAATTCGGGAGGGACCTCCCTACGAGCAGTACTTC	CASSEIREGPPYEQYF
TRBV11-2	TRBJ2-7	NA	TRBD2	TGTGCCAGCAGCTTAGACCGAGCGGGAGTAGCCTCCTACGAGCAGTACTTC	CASSLDRAGVASYEQYF
TRBV6-5	TRBJ2-2	NA	NA	TGTGCCAGCAGTCCGGGATACACAACCGGGGAGCTGTTTTTT	CASSPGYTTGELFF
TRBV5-4	TRBJ2-1	NA	TRBD2	TGTGCCAGCAGCTCCCGGGTGGGGCTTGGACTAGCGGCCAATGAGCAGTTCTTC	CASSSRVGLGLAANEQFF
TRBV19	TRBJ2-3	NA	TRBD2	TGTGCCAGTACTCCCGGGACTAGTTCTGCAACAGATACGCAGTATTTT	CASTPGTSSATDTQYF
TRBV5-5	TRBJ1-6	NA	NA	TGTGCCAGCACTCCCAGCCCTAGCAATTCACCCCTCCACTTT	CASTPSPSNSPLHF
TRBV4-2	TRBJ1-6	NA	TRBD1	TGTGCCAGCAGCCAAGTGGTCTCAGGGGGCCAAACTTCACCCCTCCACTTT	CASSQVVSGGQTSPLHF
TRBV18	TRBJ1-1	NA	NA	TGTGCCAGCTCACCACCACAGGGTGAAGCTTTCTTT	CASSPPQGEAFF
TRBV4-2	TRBJ2-3	once	TRBD2	TGTGCCAGCAGCCCCCTAAGCGGGAGTTTTACGCAGTATTTT	CASSPLSGSFTQYF
TRBV5-1	TRBJ1-1	NA	NA	TGCGCCAGCAGCTTGGCCGCAGGGAACACTGAAGCTTTCTTT	CASSLAAGNTEAFF
TRBV19	TRBJ1-5	NA	NA	TGTGCCTCGGGTGGGAGCAATCAGCCCCAGCATTTT	CASGGSNQPQHF
TRBV24-1	TRBJ2-5	NA	TRBD1	TGTGCCACCAGTGATTTGTATTTAGGGACAGGGGGTAGAGAGACCCAGTACTTC	CATSDLYLGTGGRETQYF
TRBV3-1/TRBV3-2	TRBJ1-5	NA	NA	TGTGCCAGCAGCCAGGGACAAGGGAATCAGCCCCAGCATTTT	CASSQGQGNQPQHF
TRBV4-1	TRBJ2-1	NA	NA	TGCGCCAGCAGCCAAGATGAGGGCTCCCCGAAGTTCTTC	CASSQDEGSPKFF
TRBV4-1	TRBJ1-4	NA	NA	TGCGCCAGCAGCCAAGAAAGGCTCCCCTCCAGGGCCCTCAGGGAAAAACTGTTTTTT	CASSQERLPSRALREKLFF
TRBV12-3/TRBV12-4	TRBJ1-1	NA	NA	TGTGCCAGCCAGGGGATGGCAACTGAAGCTTTCTTT	CASQGMATEAFF
TRBV7-9	TRBJ2-5	NA	TRBD1	TGTGCCAGCAGCCATGGACAGGGTGGAGAGACCCAGTACTTC	CASSHGQGGETQYF
TRBV19	TRBJ2-3	NA	NA	TGTGCCAGTAGTATTAATAGCGCCCCCACAGATACGCAGTATTTT	CASSINSAPTDTQYF
TRBV28	TRBJ2-2	NA	NA	TGTGCCAGCAGTTCGCGACAGGACTCCACCGGGGAGCTGTTTTTT	CASSSRQDSTGELFF
TRBV19	TRBJ2-5	NA	TRBD1	TGTGCCAGTAGTGTGAACAGGGGGCGATGGGGAGAGACCCAGTACTTC	CASSVNRGRWGETQYF